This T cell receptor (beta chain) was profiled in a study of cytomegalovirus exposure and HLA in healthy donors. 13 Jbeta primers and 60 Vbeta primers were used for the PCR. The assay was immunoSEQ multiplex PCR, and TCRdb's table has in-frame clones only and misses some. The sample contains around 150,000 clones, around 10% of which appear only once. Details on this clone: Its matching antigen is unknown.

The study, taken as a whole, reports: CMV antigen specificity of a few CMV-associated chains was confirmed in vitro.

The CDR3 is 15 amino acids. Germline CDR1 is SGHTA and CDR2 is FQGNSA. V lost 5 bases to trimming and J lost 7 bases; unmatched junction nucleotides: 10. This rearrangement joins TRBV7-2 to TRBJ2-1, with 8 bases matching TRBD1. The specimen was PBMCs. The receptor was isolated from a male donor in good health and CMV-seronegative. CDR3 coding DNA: TGTGCCAGCAGCCTCTCGGACAGGGAAAAAAATGAGCAGTTCTTC. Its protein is CASSLSDREKNEQFF.